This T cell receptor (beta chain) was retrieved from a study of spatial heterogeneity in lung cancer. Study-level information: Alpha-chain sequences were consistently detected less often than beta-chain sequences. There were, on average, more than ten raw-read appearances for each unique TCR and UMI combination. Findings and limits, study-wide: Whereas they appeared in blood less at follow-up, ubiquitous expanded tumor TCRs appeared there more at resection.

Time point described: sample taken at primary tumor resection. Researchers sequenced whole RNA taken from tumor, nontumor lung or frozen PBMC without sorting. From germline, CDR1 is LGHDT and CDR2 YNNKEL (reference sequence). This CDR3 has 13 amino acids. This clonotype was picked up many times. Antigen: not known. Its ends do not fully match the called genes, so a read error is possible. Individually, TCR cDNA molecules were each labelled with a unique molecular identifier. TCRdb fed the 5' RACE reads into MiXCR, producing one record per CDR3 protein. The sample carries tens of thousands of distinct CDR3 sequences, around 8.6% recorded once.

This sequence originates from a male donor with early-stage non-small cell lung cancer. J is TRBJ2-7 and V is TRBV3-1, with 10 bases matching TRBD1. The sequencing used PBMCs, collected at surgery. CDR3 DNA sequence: TGTGCCAGCACCGTAGTGGGACAGGGGAAAGTGGGCTTC. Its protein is CASTVVGQGKVGF.